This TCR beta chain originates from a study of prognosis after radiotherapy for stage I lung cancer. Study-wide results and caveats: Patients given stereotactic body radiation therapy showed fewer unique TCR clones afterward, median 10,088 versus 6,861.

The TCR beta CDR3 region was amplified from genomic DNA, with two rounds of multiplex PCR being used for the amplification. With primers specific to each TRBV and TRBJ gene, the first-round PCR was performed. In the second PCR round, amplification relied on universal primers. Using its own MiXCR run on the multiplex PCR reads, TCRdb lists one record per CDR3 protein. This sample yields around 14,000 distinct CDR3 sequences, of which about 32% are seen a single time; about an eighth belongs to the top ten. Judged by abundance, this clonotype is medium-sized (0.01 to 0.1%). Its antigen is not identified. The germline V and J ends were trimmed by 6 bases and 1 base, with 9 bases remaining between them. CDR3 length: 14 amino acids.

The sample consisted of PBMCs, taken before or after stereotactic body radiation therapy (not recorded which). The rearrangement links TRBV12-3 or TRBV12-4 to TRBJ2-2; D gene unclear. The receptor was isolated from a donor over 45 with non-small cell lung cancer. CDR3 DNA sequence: TGTGCCAGCAGCACCACGGGGAACACCGGGGAGCTGTTTTTT. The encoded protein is CASSTTGNTGELFF.